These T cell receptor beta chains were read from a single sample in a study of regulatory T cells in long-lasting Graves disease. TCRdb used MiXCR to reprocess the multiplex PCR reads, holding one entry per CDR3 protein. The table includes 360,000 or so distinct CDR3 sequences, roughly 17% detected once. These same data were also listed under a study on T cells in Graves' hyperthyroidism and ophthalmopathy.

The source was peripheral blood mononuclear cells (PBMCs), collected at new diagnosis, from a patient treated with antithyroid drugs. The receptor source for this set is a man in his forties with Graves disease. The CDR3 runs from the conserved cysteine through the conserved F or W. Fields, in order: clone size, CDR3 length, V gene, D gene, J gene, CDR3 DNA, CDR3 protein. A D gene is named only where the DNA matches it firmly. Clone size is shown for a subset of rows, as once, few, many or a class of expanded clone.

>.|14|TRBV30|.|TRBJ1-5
TGTGCCTGGAGTATACCGGGAAAAAATCAGCCCCAGCATTTT
CAWSIPGKNQPQHF
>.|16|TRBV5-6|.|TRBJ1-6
TGTGCCAGCAGCTCTGGACCCCTTAGGCGTAATTCACCCCTCCACTTT
CASSSGPLRRNSPLHF
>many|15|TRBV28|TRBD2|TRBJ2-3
TGTGCCAGCAGTTTATACGGGGGAGGGACAGATACGCAGTATTTT
CASSLYGGGTDTQYF
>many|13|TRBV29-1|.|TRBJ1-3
TGCAGCGTCAGGACAGTCTCTGGAAACACCATATATTTT
CSVRTVSGNTIYF
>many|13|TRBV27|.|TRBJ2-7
TGTGCCAGCAGTTTAGGGTTTAACTACGAGCAGTACTTC
CASSLGFNYEQYF
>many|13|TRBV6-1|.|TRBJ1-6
TGTGCCAGCATCCTACTACAGGGATCACCCCTCCACTTT
CASILLQGSPLHF
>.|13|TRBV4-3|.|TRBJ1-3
TGCGCCAGCAGCCAAGATCTGGGAAACACCATATATTTT
CASSQDLGNTIYF
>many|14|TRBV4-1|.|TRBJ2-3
TGCGCCAGCAGCCAAGTTCCTAACACAGATACGCAGTATTTT
CASSQVPNTDTQYF
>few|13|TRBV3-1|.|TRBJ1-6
TGTGCCAGCAGCCAACAGGGATTGGCACCCCTCCACTTT
CASSQQGLAPLHF
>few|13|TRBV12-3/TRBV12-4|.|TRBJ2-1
TGTGCCAGCAGTTTCTCTGGAGTCAATGAGCAGTTCTTC
CASSFSGVNEQFF
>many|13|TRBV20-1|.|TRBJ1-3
TGCAGTGCTAGGGCGCCCTCTGGAAACACCATATATTTT
CSARAPSGNTIYF
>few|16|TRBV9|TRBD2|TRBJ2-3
TGTGCCAGCAGCGTCCGAGCGGGGGGGAGCACAGATACGCAGTATTTT
CASSVRAGGSTDTQYF
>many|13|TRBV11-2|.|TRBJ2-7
TGTGCCAGCAGCTTAGTTCAGATCTACGAGCAGTACTTC
CASSLVQIYEQYF
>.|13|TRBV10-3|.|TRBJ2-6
TGTGCCATAGCAGGACAGAAAGTCAACGTCCTGACTTTC
CAIAGQKVNVLTF
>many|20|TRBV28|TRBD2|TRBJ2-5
TGTGCCAGCAGTTACGGAGGGGGACTAGCGGGGGTAGGGGTCGGACAGACCCAGTACTTC
CASSYGGGLAGVGVGQTQYF
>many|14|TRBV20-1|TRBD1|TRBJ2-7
TGCAGTGCTCGACCGGGACAGGGGCTACCAGAGCAGTACTTC
CSARPGQGLPEQYF
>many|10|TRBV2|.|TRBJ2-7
TGTGCCAGCTCCGCCTACGAGCAGTACTTC
CASSAYEQYF
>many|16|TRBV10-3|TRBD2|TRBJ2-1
TGTGCCATCAGTGCCCAGCGGGGGGGCCGCGGCAATGAGCAGTTCTTC
CAISAQRGGRGNEQFF
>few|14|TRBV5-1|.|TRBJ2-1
TGTGCCAGCAGCACCGATCTAGGAGTTGGTGAGCAGTTCTTC
CASSTDLGVGEQFF
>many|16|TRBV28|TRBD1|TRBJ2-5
TGTGCCAGCAGTTCCCTTTACAGGGGGAAGGAGGAGACCCAGTACTTC
CASSSLYRGKEETQYF
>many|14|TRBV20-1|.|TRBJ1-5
TGCAGTGCTAAGGACAGCAGAGACAATCAGCCCCAGCATTTT
CSAKDSRDNQPQHF
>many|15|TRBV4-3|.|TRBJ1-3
TGCGCCAGCAGCCCGTCGGCTGGCTCTGGAAACACCATATATTTT
CASSPSAGSGNTIYF
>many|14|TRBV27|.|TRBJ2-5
TGTGCCAGCAGTTTATCCAGGCCGGTAGGGACCCAGTACTTC
CASSLSRPVGTQYF
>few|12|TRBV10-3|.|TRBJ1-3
TGTGCCATCAGTGGGTCAGCGGACACCATATATTTT
CAISGSADTIYF
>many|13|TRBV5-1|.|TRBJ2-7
TGCGCCAGCAGCTTGGGACCGACCTACGAGCAGTACTTC
CASSLGPTYEQYF
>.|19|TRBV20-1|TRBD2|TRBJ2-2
TGCAGTGCTAGAAACCCCGGCCCCGGACTAGCGTCGAACACCGGGGAGCTGTTTTTT
CSARNPGPGLASNTGELFF